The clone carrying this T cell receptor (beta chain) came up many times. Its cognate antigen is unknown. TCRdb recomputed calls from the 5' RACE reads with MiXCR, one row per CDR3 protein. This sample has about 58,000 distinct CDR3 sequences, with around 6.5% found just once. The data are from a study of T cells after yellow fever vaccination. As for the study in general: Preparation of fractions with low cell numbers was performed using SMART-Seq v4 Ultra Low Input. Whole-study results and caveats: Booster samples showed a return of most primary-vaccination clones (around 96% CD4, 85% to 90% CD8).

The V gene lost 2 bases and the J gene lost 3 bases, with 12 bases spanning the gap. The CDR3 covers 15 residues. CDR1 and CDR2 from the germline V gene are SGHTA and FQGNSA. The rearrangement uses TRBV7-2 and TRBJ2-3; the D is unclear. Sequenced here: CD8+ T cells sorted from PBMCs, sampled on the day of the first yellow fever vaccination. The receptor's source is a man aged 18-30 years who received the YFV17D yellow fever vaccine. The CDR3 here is CASSLTDVMTDTQYF. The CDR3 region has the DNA TGTGCCAGCAGCTTAACAGACGTCATGACAGATACGCAGTATTTT. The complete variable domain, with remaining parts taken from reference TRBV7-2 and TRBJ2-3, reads GAGVSQSPSNKVTEKGKDVELRCDPISGHTALYWYRQSLGQGLEFLIYFQGNSAPDKSGLPSDRFSAERTGGSVSTLTIQRTQQEDSAVYLCASSLTDVMTDTQYFGPGTRLTVL.